Presented here are 15 T cell receptor beta chains from one specimen sequenced in a study of blood T cells in healthy people across ages. The use of a sample-barcoded 5' primer and a J-beta primer mix characterized a second PCR of about 6 to 12 cycles. TCRdb redid the calling of the 5' RACE reads with MiXCR, one entry per CDR3 protein. The sample yields hundreds of thousands of distinct CDR3 sequences, roughly 20% seen once. Sequencing input: blood. The receptors stem from a man aged 70-80 years in good health.

This clonotype was counted at least ten times. This chain joins TRBV28 and TRBJ2-3; D unresolved. CDR1 and CDR2 from the germline V gene are MDHEN and SYDVKM. The CDR3 contains 13 residues. The V and J ends lost 8 bases and 0 bases respectively, with 9 bases between them. Here the CDR3 DNA reads TGTGCCAGCTCGGACGGAAGCACAGATACGCAGTATTTT. Its translation is CASSDGSTDTQYF.

Only a few counts were recorded for this clonotype. The rearrangement joins TRBV20-1 to TRBJ2-5, with D possibly being TRBD2 (5 bases). The CDR3 is 13 amino acids. V was pared by 6 bases and J by 5 bases, with 16 bases between. In germline, CDR1 is DFQATT, CDR2 SNEGSKA (reference sequence). The chain's CDR3 is CSAGGSAGETQYF. The CDR3 DNA reads as TGCAGTGCAGGAGGCTCTGCCGGGGAGACCCAGTACTTC.

Concerning this clonotype itself: Since the CDR3 does not end with the conserved phenylalanine or tryptophan, this likely comes from a read error. The chain uses TRBV28 and TRBJ2-5; 8 bases line up with TRBD1. With the DNA end fitting TRBJ2-7 better, the J assignment may be wrong. Germline V gene lookup returns CDR1 MDHEN and CDR2 SYDVKM. The CDR3 has 15 amino acids. CDR3 residues: CASSPDRGSSYEQYL. For the CDR3, the DNA is TGTGCCAGCAGTCCCGACAGGGGCAGCTCCTACGAGCAGTACCTC.

This clonotype was counted a few times. This sequence joins TRBV14 and TRBJ2-5; D is undetermined. The length of the CDR3 is 13 residues. The V and J ends lost 1 base and 9 bases respectively, with 12 bases between them. Germline CDR1 is SGHDN and CDR2 is FVKESK. The CDR3 loop is CASSQGYDESQYF. In DNA, the CDR3 is TGTGCCAGCAGCCAAGGTTATGACGAGTCCCAGTACTTC. Looking up the rest from reference TRBV14 and TRBJ2-5 gives the full variable domain: EAGVTQFPSHSVIEKGQTVTLRCDPISGHDNLYWYRRVMGKEIKFLLHFVKESKQDESGMPNNRFLAERTGGTYSTLKVQPAELEDSGVYFCASSQGYDESQYFGPGTRLLVL.

This clonotype was counted between two and nine times. The chain joins TRBV25-1 to TRBJ2-5; weak D call: TRBD1 (5 bases). The J call may be incorrect, as the DNA end agrees better with TRBJ2-1. Germline V gene lookup returns CDR1 MGHDK and CDR2 SYGVNS. The CDR3 has 13 residues. CDR3 nucleotides: TGTGCCAGCACCAGGGCCCCTTACAATGAGCAGTTCTTC. Translating gives CASTRAPYNEQFF.

The chain uses TRBV5-5 and TRBJ2-7, with D perhaps TRBD2 (5 bases). TRBJ2-5 matches the DNA end more closely, so the J call is doubtful. CDR3 length equals 14 residues. Germline V lookup: CDR1 SGHKS, CDR2 YYEKEE (reference sequence). The CDR3 region has the DNA TGTGCCAGCAGGCCCTCGACGGGGCAAGAGACCCAGTACTTC. It is translated as CASRPSTGQETQYF.

The chain employs TRBV25-1 and TRBJ1-3; no firm D call. CDR3 length: 15 residues. Trimming removed 6 bases from V and 0 bases from J, with 12 bases in between. Germline V lookup: CDR1 MGHDK, CDR2 SYGVNS. The CDR3 protein is CASRGFTYSGNTIYF. CDR3 bases: TGTGCCAGCAGGGGTTTCACGTACTCTGGAAACACCATATATTTT. The entire variable domain, with the rest obtained from reference TRBV25-1 and TRBJ1-3, is as follows: EADIYQTPRYLVIGTGKKITLECSQTMGHDKMYWYQQDPGMELHLIHYSYGVNSTEKGDLSSESTVSRIRTEHFPLTLESARPSHTSQYLCASRGFTYSGNTIYFGEGSWLTVV.

The chain uses TRBV5-1 and TRBJ2-3; no firm D call. V was shortened by 0 bases and J by 1 base, with 9 bases between the two germline ends. The germline V gene has CDR1 SGHRS and CDR2 YFSETQ. The CDR3 extends over 15 amino acids. CDR3 nucleotides: TGCGCCAGCAGCTTGGTTCAGAAACGCACAGATACGCAGTATTTT. Amino acid sequence: CASSLVQKRTDTQYF.

This clonotype came up a few times. The chain couples TRBV18 to TRBJ1-4; maybe TRBD1 (5 bases). Germline assignment: CDR1 KGHSH and CDR2 LQKENI. This CDR3 has 13 amino acids. V was trimmed by 5 bases and J by 10 bases, leaving 14 bases between them. CDR3 protein: CASSLAGDGKLFF. The CDR3 nucleotides are TGTGCCAGCTCATTGGCCGGGGACGGAAAACTGTTTTTT.

The sample holds a few counts of this clonotype. The rearrangement links TRBV19 to TRBJ2-7, with TRBD2 matching 9 bases. Germline trimming cut 5 bases from V and 0 bases from J; bases unmatched to any gene: 8. The CDR3 contains 16 residues. Looked up from germline, CDR1 is LNHDA and CDR2 is SQIVND (reference sequence). CDR3 amino acids: CASSPYSSGASYEQYF. The DNA for the CDR3 is TGTGCCAGTAGTCCCTATTCTAGCGGGGCCTCCTACGAGCAGTACTTC.

This clonotype has just one count. CDR3 DNA: TGTGCCAGCAGCCAACGGACAGGGACCTTTGAAGCTTTCTTT. Amino acid sequence: CASSQRTGTFEAFF. The gene calls are TRBV7-9 and TRBJ1-1, with 8 bases identical to TRBD1. CDR1 is SEHNR and CDR2 is FQNEAQ in the germline V gene (reference sequence). J lost 7 bases, V lost 5 bases, and 9 bases had no gene match. The CDR3 has 14 amino acids.

This clonotype was found many times. The gene calls are TRBV11-2 and TRBJ2-2; 7 bases map to TRBD2. V lost 5 bases, J lost 2 bases, and 5 bases stayed unmatched. From germline, CDR1 is SGHAT and CDR2 FQNNGV. This CDR3 spans 15 amino acids. CDR3 loop: CASSTGTTNTGELFF. The CDR3 DNA sequence: TGTGCCAGCAGCACCGGGACTACCAACACCGGGGAGCTGTTTTTT.

This clonotype has at least ten counts. The gene calls are TRBV7-2 and TRBJ2-7; tentative D call: TRBD1 (5 bases). V dropped 1 base and J dropped 4 bases, with 11 bases sitting between them. CDR1 SGHTA and CDR2 FQGNSA come from the germline V gene. The CDR3 contains 14 residues. For the CDR3, the DNA is TGTGCCAGCAGCTTAGGCGGACACATTTACGAGCAGTACGTC. Translated, it gives CASSLGGHIYEQYV.

This clonotype was found a few times. This chain joins TRBV29-1 and TRBJ1-5; a weak D match, TRBD1 (6 bases). The CDR3 is 13 amino acids. V dropped 4 bases and J dropped 6 bases, with 13 bases sitting between them. Germline lookup yields CDR1 SQVTM and CDR2 ANQGSEA. In nucleotides, the CDR3 is TGCAGCGTTGGACAGGCCGGGGGTCAGCCCCAGCATTTT. Translating it yields CSVGQAGGQPQHF. Using reference TRBV29-1 and TRBJ1-5 for the parts outside the CDR3, the full variable domain is SAVISQKPSRDICQRGTSLTIQCQVDSQVTMMFWYRQQPGQSLTLIATANQGSEATYESGFVIDKFPISRPNLTFSTLTVSNMSPEDSSIYLCSVGQAGGQPQHFGDGTRLSIL.

The V call is TRBV12-3 or TRBV12-4, the J call TRBJ2-3, with D perhaps TRBD2 (6 bases). The CDR3 consists of 12 residues. Trimming cost V 8 bases and J 5 bases, with 11 bases left between them. The DNA of the CDR3 is TGTGCCAGCCACTCGGGGGTAGATACGCAGTATTTT. Translation: CASHSGVDTQYF.